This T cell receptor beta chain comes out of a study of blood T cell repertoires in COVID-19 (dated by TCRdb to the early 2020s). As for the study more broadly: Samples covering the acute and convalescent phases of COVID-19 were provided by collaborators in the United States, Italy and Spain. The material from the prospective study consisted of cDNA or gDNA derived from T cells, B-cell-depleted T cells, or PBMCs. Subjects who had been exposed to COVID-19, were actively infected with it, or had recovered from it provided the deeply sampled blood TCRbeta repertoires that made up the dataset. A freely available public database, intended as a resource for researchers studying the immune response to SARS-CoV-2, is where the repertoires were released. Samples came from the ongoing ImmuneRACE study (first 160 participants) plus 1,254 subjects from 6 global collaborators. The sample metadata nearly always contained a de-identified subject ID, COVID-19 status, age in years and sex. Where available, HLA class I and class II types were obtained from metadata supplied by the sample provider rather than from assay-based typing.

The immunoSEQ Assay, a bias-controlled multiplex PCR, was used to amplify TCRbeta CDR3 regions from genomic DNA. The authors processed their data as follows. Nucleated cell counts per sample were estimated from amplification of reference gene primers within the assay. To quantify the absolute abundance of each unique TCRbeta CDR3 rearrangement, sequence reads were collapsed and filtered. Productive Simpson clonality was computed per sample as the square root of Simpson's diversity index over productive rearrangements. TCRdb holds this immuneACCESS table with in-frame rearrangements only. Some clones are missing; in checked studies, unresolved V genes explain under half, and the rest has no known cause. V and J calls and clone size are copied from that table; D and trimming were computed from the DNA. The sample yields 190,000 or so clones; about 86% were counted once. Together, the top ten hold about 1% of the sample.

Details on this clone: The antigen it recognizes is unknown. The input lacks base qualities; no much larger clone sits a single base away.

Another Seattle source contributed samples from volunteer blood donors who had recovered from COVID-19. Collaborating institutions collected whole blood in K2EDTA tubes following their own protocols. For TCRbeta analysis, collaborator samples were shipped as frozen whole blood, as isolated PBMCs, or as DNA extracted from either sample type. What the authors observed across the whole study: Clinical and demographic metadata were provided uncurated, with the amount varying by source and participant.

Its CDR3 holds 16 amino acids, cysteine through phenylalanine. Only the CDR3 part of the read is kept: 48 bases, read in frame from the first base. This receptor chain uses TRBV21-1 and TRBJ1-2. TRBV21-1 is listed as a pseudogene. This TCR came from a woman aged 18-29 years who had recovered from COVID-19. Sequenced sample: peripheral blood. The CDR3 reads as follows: CASSKALLRGAQGYTF. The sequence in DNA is TGTGCCAGCAGCAAAGCTCTTTTACGGGGGGCGCAGGGCTACACCTTC.